These T cell receptor beta chains were read from a single sample in a study of STAT5B mutations in CD4+ large granular lymphocyte leukemia. Sequencing was performed with immunoSEQ multiplex PCR; in TCRdb, only in-frame clones are kept and a portion is missing. The table shows over 30,000 clones, with roughly 79% occurring only once. The sample consisted of CD4+ T cells from blood buffy coats. The receptors shown here come from a human donor in good health. Each CDR3 is given with its conserved first and last residue. D genes are given only for firm matches. Not every row has a clone size; where given, it reads once, few, many or a size class.

TRBJ1-3	TRBV7-9	NA	NA	CASSLGRPSGNTIYF
TRBJ1-2	TRBV6-5	once	NA	CASSRTDSGGYTF
TRBJ1-1	TRBV25-1	once	NA	CASSEYGFLGVTEAFF
TRBJ2-1	TRBV11-2	NA	TRBD1	CASSPGTGPYNEQFF
TRBJ1-3	TRBV28	NA	NA	CASSLDGAYSGNTIYF
TRBJ2-5	TRBV10-2	NA	NA	CASSEQGGETQYF
TRBJ2-5	TRBV4-2	NA	TRBD1	CASSHGRVGGAETQYF
TRBJ1-5	TRBV5-1	few	NA	CASSLMGSSNQPQHF
NA	TRBV27	NA	TRBD1	CASSTTTGGIGEQYF
TRBJ1-5	TRBV19	few	TRBD1	CASSTGGEGQPQHF
TRBJ2-1	TRBV6-5	NA	TRBD2	CASSYQRDHYNEQFF
TRBJ1-5	TRBV2	few	TRBD1	CASRTTLGQGAGQPQHF
TRBJ2-1	TRBV19	NA	NA	CASSITTNYNEQFF
TRBJ2-7	TRBV18	NA	TRBD2	CASSSRDYIYEQYF
TRBJ2-2	TRBV4-3	NA	TRBD1	CASSRLRTGSGTGELFF
TRBJ2-7	TRBV6-5	NA	TRBD2	CASSTAGGRSYEQYF
TRBJ2-3	TRBV6-4	NA	TRBD1	CASRTGPSTDTQYF
TRBJ2-7	TRBV19	NA	NA	CASSFGAESYEQYF
TRBJ2-1	TRBV7-2	NA	TRBD2	CASSDPSGFYNEQFF
TRBJ1-1	TRBV6-5	NA	TRBD1	CASSYLGQGPNTEAFF
TRBJ2-3	TRBV6-1	few	NA	CASGSGTDTQYF
TRBJ2-3	TRBV7-6	NA	NA	CASSLFSTDTQYF
TRBJ1-5	TRBV18	few	NA	CASSPRQGGQPQHF
TRBJ2-7	TRBV11-2	few	TRBD2	CASRPTSGRPYEQYF
TRBJ2-3	TRBV27	NA	NA	CAIRTSSTDTQYF
TRBJ1-3	TRBV18	NA	NA	CASSPRSRTVPSGNTIYF